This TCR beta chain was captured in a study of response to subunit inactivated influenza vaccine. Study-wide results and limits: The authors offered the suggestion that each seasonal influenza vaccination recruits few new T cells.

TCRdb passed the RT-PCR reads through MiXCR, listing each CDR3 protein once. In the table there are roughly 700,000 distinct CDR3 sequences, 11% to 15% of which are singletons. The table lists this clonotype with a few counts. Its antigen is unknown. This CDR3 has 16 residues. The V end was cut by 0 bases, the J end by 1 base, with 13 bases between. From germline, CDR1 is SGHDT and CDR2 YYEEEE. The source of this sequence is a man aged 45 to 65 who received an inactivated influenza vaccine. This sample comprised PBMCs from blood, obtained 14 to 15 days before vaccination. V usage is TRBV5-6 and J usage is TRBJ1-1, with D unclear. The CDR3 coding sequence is TGTGCCAGCAGCTTGGGGTTCTTGGAGGCGAACACTGAAGCTTTCTTT. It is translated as CASSLGFLEANTEAFF.